The 22 T cell receptor beta chains in this list originate from one sample, sequenced in a study of identical twins. A single record per CDR3 protein comes from TCRdb applying MiXCR to the 5' RACE reads. The table records roughly 260,000 distinct CDR3 sequences, 7% to 8.5% of them present only once. This sample also appeared in a second study, on yellow fever vaccine responses in identical twins.

The sequenced sample was CD8+ T cells sorted from blood. The origin of the receptors is a young woman in good health.

This rearrangement joins TRBV5-1 to TRBJ1-4; 7 positions agree with TRBD1. This CDR3 is 14 amino acids long. Trimming at V came to 7 bases and at J to 6 bases, leaving 9 bases not matched to a gene. The germline V gene encodes CDR1 SGHRS and CDR2 YFSETQ. The CDR3 nucleotides are TGCGCCAGCCGAACAGGGGCGGGAGATGAAAAACTGTTTTTT. Translated: CASRTGAGDEKLFF.

In the case of this clonotype: A read error may account for a junction end that differs from germline. The chain carries TRBV12-3 or TRBV12-4 and TRBJ2-1; D unclear. This CDR3 contains 12 residues. CDR3 loop: CASSLGLHGEFF. For the CDR3, the DNA is TGTGCCAGCAGCTTAGGTCTCCATGGGGAGTTCTTC.

This chain joins TRBV6-5 and TRBJ2-5; no clear D gene. Trimming took 0 bases from V and 8 from J, leaving 10 bases between them. The germline CDR1 and CDR2 sequences are MNHEY and SVGAGI. This CDR3 is 13 amino acids long. The CDR3: CASSYSRTATQYF. The DNA of the CDR3 is TGTGCCAGCAGTTACTCGAGGACGGCAACCCAGTACTTC.

This clonotype was counted many times. V is TRBV28 and J is TRBJ1-1; D call uncertain. Germline lookup yields CDR1 MDHEN and CDR2 SYDVKM. The CDR3 totals 12 residues. V gave up 1 base and J gave up 7 bases, with 7 bases separating them. CDR3 sequence reads: CASSLSRVEAFF. The CDR3 region has the DNA TGTGCCAGCAGTTTATCTCGCGTTGAAGCTTTCTTT.

CDR3 in amino acids: CASSPRSTGTRDNEQFF. The CDR3 DNA is TGTGCCAGCAGCCCCAGGTCGACCGGGACTAGAGACAATGAGCAGTTCTTC. The chain joins TRBV5-5 to TRBJ2-1; the match to TRBD2 covers 8 bases. V gave up 4 bases and J gave up 5 bases; unmatched junction bases: 14. The germline CDR1 and CDR2 sequences are SGHKS and YYEKEE (reference sequence). The CDR3 loop spans 17 amino acids.

This clonotype has at least ten counts. V is TRBV2 and J is TRBJ1-1, with TRBD1 as a possible D gene (5 bases). Per germline, CDR1 SNHLY and CDR2 FYNNEI. V gave up 2 bases and J gave up 4 bases, with 14 bases separating them. The CDR3 contains 15 residues. This CDR3 reads CASSELGGGSTEAFF. CDR3 nucleotide sequence: TGTGCCAGCAGTGAATTGGGGGGGGGGAGCACTGAAGCTTTCTTT.

The genes are TRBV7-7 and TRBJ2-3; TRBD1 matches at 10 bases. The CDR3 is 20 residues long. The V segment lost 6 bases and the J segment 1 base; nucleotides outside the gene matches: 19. Germline lookup yields CDR1 SSHAT and CDR2 FNYEAQ (reference sequence). CDR3 loop: CASSLRSWPGQGSGTDTQYF. CDR3 bases: TGTGCCAGCAGTTTGCGGAGTTGGCCGGGACAGGGGTCGGGCACAGATACGCAGTATTTT.

This clonotype was observed a few times. The chain uses TRBV28 and TRBJ1-5; 7 bases map to TRBD1. V gave up 3 bases and J gave up 7 bases; unmatched junction bases: 6. The CDR3 sequence is 14 residues long. Germline V lookup: CDR1 MDHEN, CDR2 SYDVKM. CDR3 amino acids: CASSLGSGGQPQHF. The CDR3 DNA is TGTGCCAGCAGTTTGGGGTCAGGGGGGCAGCCCCAGCATTTT.

This clonotype came up a few times. This chain joins TRBV6-1 and TRBJ1-2; D is perhaps TRBD1 (6 bases). With 3 bases removed from V and 1 base from J, the gap between germline ends came to 12 bases. The germline CDR1 and CDR2 sequences are MNHNS and SASEGT. The CDR3 is made up of 15 amino acids. The CDR3, as DNA: TGTGCCAGCAGTGATGGCCCAGGGGATAACTATGGCTACACCTTC. Its protein product is CASSDGPGDNYGYTF.

This clonotype was observed a handful of times. The gene calls are TRBV24-1 and TRBJ1-2; 7 bases are a match to TRBD1. The CDR3 covers 14 residues. Germline CDR1 KGHDR, CDR2 SFDVKD. V was clipped by 3 bases and J by 8 bases; unmatched bases: 8. CDR3 residues: CATSDPDRDPGYTF. CDR3 nucleotides: TGTGCCACCAGTGATCCAGACAGGGATCCCGGCTACACCTTC.

This clonotype appeared many times. CDR3 region: CAISPGGTIYEQYV. CDR3 DNA: TGTGCCATCAGTCCAGGGGGCACGATCTACGAGCAGTACGTC. V is TRBV10-3 and J is TRBJ2-7, with 8 positions matching TRBD1. Germline V lookup: CDR1 ENHRY, CDR2 SYGVKD. J was trimmed by 3 bases and V by 5 bases; bases with no gene match: 6. The CDR3 has 14 amino acids.

This clonotype was seen at least ten times. V usage is TRBV27 and J usage is TRBJ2-7; D gene ambiguous. The CDR3 runs to 13 residues. Per the germline V gene, CDR1 is MNHEY and CDR2 is SMNVEV (reference sequence). Deletions cut 5 bases from V and 0 bases from J, with 8 bases between. This CDR3 is CASSETFSYEQYF. The DNA of the CDR3 is TGTGCCAGCAGTGAGACCTTCTCCTACGAGCAGTACTTC.

This clonotype has ten or more counts. The chain uses TRBV9 and TRBJ2-3; D is uncertain. This CDR3 spans 14 amino acids. Germline loops: CDR1 SGDLS, CDR2 YYNGEE. V lost 4 bases and J 2 bases, leaving 11 bases between the germline ends. CDR3 protein: CASSSRIITDTQYF. DNA for the CDR3: TGTGCCAGCAGCTCCAGGATCATCACAGATACGCAGTATTTT.

In this sample, this clonotype turned up many times. The chain couples TRBV29-1 to TRBJ1-1; D is unresolved. Germline CDR1 and CDR2: SQVTM and ANQGSEA. V was clipped by 4 bases and J by 0 bases, with 6 bases between them. This CDR3 contains 12 residues. In DNA, the CDR3 is TGCAGCGTTGTGACTGTGAACACTGAAGCTTTCTTT. It translates to CSVVTVNTEAFF.

This clonotype was seen a few times. The genes are TRBV2 and TRBJ2-7; D might be TRBD1 or TRBD2, each matching 6 bases. The CDR3 is made up of 15 amino acids. The V end lost 3 bases, the J end lost 6 bases, and 18 bases lay between the germline ends. CDR1 and CDR2 from the germline V gene are SNHLY and FYNNEI. The CDR3 reads CASSDPPQWGAEQYF. The CDR3 coding sequence is TGTGCCAGCAGTGATCCCCCCCAGTGGGGGGCCGAGCAGTACTTC.

This clonotype appeared many times. V and J are TRBV29-1 and TRBJ2-6; D is ambiguous. The CDR3 sequence is 14 residues long. Germline V gene sequence: CDR1 SQVTM, CDR2 ANQGSEA. V lost 4 bases and J 1 base, leaving 8 bases between the germline ends. DNA of the CDR3: TGCAGCGTTGGAAATTATTCTGGGGCCAACGTCCTGACTTTC. This gives the protein CSVGNYSGANVLTF.

In its sample, this clonotype was seen a few times. CDR3 residues: CASETGRTEAFF. CDR3 in DNA: TGTGCCAGCGAAACGGGGAGGACTGAAGCTTTCTTT. This rearrangement joins TRBV7-9 to TRBJ1-1; D not resolved. The ends were cut back, 8 bases at V and 5 bases at J, with 12 bases in the middle. The CDR3 covers 12 residues. The germline CDR1 and CDR2 sequences are SEHNR and FQNEAQ (reference sequence).

J is TRBJ2-2 and V is TRBV29-1, with 9 bases that match TRBD1. The junction had 6 bases not matched to a gene; V was cut back by 4 bases and J by 3 bases. The CDR3 sequence is 15 residues long. Germline V gene sequence: CDR1 SQVTM, CDR2 ANQGSEA. The CDR3 nucleotides are TGCAGCGTTGGCCCCACAGGGGGCTACACCGGGGAGCTGTTTTTT. Amino acids: CSVGPTGGYTGELFF.

The rearrangement links TRBV9 to TRBJ2-1; the match to TRBD2 covers 9 bases. V was clipped by 5 bases and J by 6 bases; unmatched bases: 9. Per germline, CDR1 SGDLS and CDR2 YYNGEE. The CDR3 runs to 15 residues. The CDR3 nucleotides are TGTGCCAGCAGTCTATTGGGACTAGCACCCAATGAGCAGTTCTTC. This encodes CASSLLGLAPNEQFF.

A note on this clonotype: Possible read error: a much larger clone is one base away. This chain connects TRBV28 to TRBJ2-5; 7 positions match TRBD1. The CDR3 is 15 residues long. Germline V lookup: CDR1 MDHEN, CDR2 SYDVKM. The CDR3 nucleotides read TGTGCCAGCAGTTGGGACAGATCGTACCAAGAGGCCCAGTACTTC. It codes for CASSWDRSYQEAQYF.

This clonotype showed up many times. This sequence joins TRBV15 and TRBJ2-7, with D perhaps given as TRBD1 or TRBD2 (6 bases each). The germline CDR1 and CDR2 sequences are LNHNV and YYDKDF (reference sequence). Trimming removed 7 bases at V and 2 bases at J, with 15 bases between. The CDR3 runs to 14 residues. The CDR3 region is CATKAGGQAYEQYF. As DNA, the CDR3 is TGTGCCACCAAAGCCGGGGGACAAGCCTACGAGCAGTACTTC.

This clonotype was seen repeatedly, ten times or more. At one end the junction does not follow the germline gene, possibly because of a read error. J is TRBJ2-2 and V is TRBV4-1; no clear D. The CDR3 runs to 11 residues. In germline, CDR1 is MGHRA, CDR2 YSYEKL. The CDR3 DNA sequence: TGTGCCAGCAGCCAGGCCGGGGAGCTGTTTTTT. This encodes CASSQAGELFF.